A single sample gave rise to the 16 T cell receptor beta chains below, sequenced in a study of T cell responses to AZD1222 COVID-19 vaccine. Repertoires were generated with immunoSEQ multiplex PCR, while TCRdb's copy carries only in-frame clones and drops some. The sample carries approximately 150,000 clones, about 90% recorded once. Sequences were derived from peripheral blood, sampled 28 days after the second AZD1222 dose. The receptors stem from an adult who received the AZD1222 COVID-19 vaccine.

This chain joins TRBV7-2 and TRBJ2-1, with 8 bases identical to TRBD1. Germline trimming cut 5 bases from V and 12 bases from J; bases unmatched to any gene: 18. Germline V gene lookup returns CDR1 SGHTA and CDR2 FQGNSA. The CDR3 covers 16 residues. CDR3 protein: CASSATRTGTPMRQFF. The CDR3 DNA reads TGTGCCAGCAGCGCGACACGGACAGGGACACCGATGAGGCAGTTCTTC.

The chain uses TRBV9 and TRBJ1-2; possible D gene TRBD1, 5 bases. The CDR3 contains 14 residues. The V gene's germline CDR1 is SGDLS and CDR2 YYNGEE. Trimming shortened V by 0 bases and J by 8 bases, and 14 bases separated the two germline ends. The DNA for the CDR3 is TGTGCCAGCAGCGTAGAGGGCGGGGCAAAGGGCTACACCTTC. Translation: CASSVEGGAKGYTF. The entire variable domain, with the rest obtained from reference TRBV9 and TRBJ1-2, is as follows: DSGVTQTPKHLITATGQRVTLRCSPRSGDLSVYWYQQSLDQGLQFLIQYYNGEERAKGNILERFSAQQFPDLHSELNLSSLELGDSALYFCASSVEGGAKGYTFGSGTRLTVV.

This clone came up once. The chain carries TRBV28 and TRBJ2-1; D remains ambiguous. The germline V gene has CDR1 MDHEN and CDR2 SYDVKM. This CDR3 comprises 11 residues. V shed 7 bases and J shed 11 bases, with 12 bases lying between them. This CDR3 reads CASTPGWKQFF. CDR3 nucleotide sequence: TGTGCCAGCACCCCGGGCTGGAAGCAGTTCTTC.

This clone was detected only once. This chain connects TRBV6-5 to TRBJ1-6; perhaps TRBD1 as D (5 bases). Trimming left V 2 bases short and J 8 bases short, with 16 bases between. From germline, CDR1 is MNHEY and CDR2 SVGAGI. This CDR3 contains 16 residues. This CDR3 is CASSYLRDRLDSPLHF. CDR3 nucleotides: TGTGCCAGCAGTTACCTCCGGGACCGCCTTGATTCACCCCTCCACTTT.

This clone was seen a single time. The chain combines TRBV5-1 with TRBJ2-3; D could derive from TRBD1 or TRBD2 (6 bases each). V was clipped by 5 bases and J by 0 bases, with 10 bases between them. CDR3 size: 14 residues. Germline values: CDR1 SGHRS, CDR2 YFSETQ. CDR3 region: CASRGGISTDTQYF. Written as DNA, the CDR3 is TGCGCCAGCAGAGGGGGGATTAGCACAGATACGCAGTATTTT.

The chain couples TRBV5-1 to TRBJ2-5; 7 positions agree with TRBD1. The length of the CDR3 is 15 residues. After removal of 2 bases from V and 2 bases from J, the junction contained 6 bases not matched to a gene. The germline CDR1 and CDR2 sequences are SGHRS and YFSETQ. The CDR3 region is CASSFPGTEQETQYF. Written as DNA, the CDR3 is TGCGCCAGCAGCTTCCCCGGGACAGAGCAAGAGACCCAGTACTTC.

This chain connects TRBV7-9 to TRBJ1-6; 8 bases agree with TRBD1. The germline gives CDR1 SEHNR, CDR2 FQNEAQ (reference sequence). The CDR3 sequence is 16 residues long. The J segment lost 10 bases and the V segment lost 4 bases, leaving 12 bases of the junction unmatched. CDR3 residues: CASSSRADREDSPLHF. In DNA, the CDR3 is TGTGCCAGCAGCTCCAGGGCGGACAGGGAAGACTCACCCCTCCACTTT.

CDR3 nucleotides: TGCAGCGTTGATGGACTAGCGGGAGAGACCCAGTACTTC. Amino acid sequence: CSVDGLAGETQYF. This chain links TRBV29-1 with TRBJ2-5; 11 bases are a match to TRBD2. Trimming at V came to 3 bases and at J to 4 bases, leaving 1 base not matched to a gene. The CDR3 is 13 residues long. The germline V gene encodes CDR1 SQVTM and CDR2 ANQGSEA.

This chain connects TRBV5-4 to TRBJ1-1; D is unresolved. Germline V gene lookup returns CDR1 SGHNT and CDR2 YYREEE (reference sequence). V shed 5 bases and J shed 0 bases, with 14 bases lying between them. The CDR3 covers 15 residues. CDR3 in DNA: TGTGCCAGCAGTCTCCCAGGTGTTATGAACACTGAAGCTTTCTTT. Its protein is CASSLPGVMNTEAFF.

The V call is TRBV7-9, the J call TRBJ2-5; D unresolved. CDR3 length equals 15 residues. Trimming removed 7 bases at V and 1 base at J, with 16 bases between. Germline CDR1 and CDR2: SEHNR and FQNEAQ (reference sequence). The CDR3 DNA sequence: TGTGCCAGCACACCATCGACGGCTGGCCAAGAGACCCAGTACTTC. This sequence encodes CASTPSTAGQETQYF.

The rearrangement uses TRBV28 and TRBJ1-2, with TRBD1 as a possible D gene (5 bases). The CDR3 loop spans 12 amino acids. In germline, CDR1 is MDHEN, CDR2 SYDVKM. Trimming took off 5 bases at V and 1 base at J, with 5 bases between the two ends. The CDR3, as DNA: TGTGCCAGCAGTGACAGTAACTATGGCTACACCTTC. Its protein product is CASSDSNYGYTF.

The chain recombines TRBV19 with TRBJ1-5; D is possibly TRBD1 (6 bases). Germline lookup yields CDR1 LNHDA and CDR2 SQIVND (reference sequence). The CDR3 totals 16 residues. V lost 5 bases and J lost 0, with 14 bases in between. This CDR3 is CASSLRDTNSNQPQHF. Here the CDR3 DNA reads TGTGCCAGTAGTTTAAGGGACACGAATAGCAATCAGCCCCAGCATTTT.

Written as DNA, the CDR3 is TGTGCCACCGCGCCGAGTTTTCGGGGCGGGGCCAACGTCCTGACTTTC. Protein sequence: CATAPSFRGGANVLTF. V and J are TRBV16 and TRBJ2-6; D may correspond to TRBD1 or TRBD2 (5 bases each). V was cut by 10 bases and J by 4 bases, with 20 bases left in between. The length of the CDR3 is 16 residues. Germline CDR1 reads KGHSY; CDR2 reads FQNENV.

A word on this clone: The sample contains more than one DNA sequence encoding this CDR3. The V call is TRBV6-2 or TRBV6-3, the J call TRBJ2-5; D call uncertain. The CDR3 loop spans 11 amino acids. Germline V CDR1 and CDR2: MNHEY, SVGEGT. Trimming shortened V by 3 bases and J by 4 bases, and 3 bases separated the two germline ends. CDR3 in DNA: TGTGCCAGCAGTTATGGAGAGACCCAGTACTTC. Translation: CASSYGETQYF.

The genes are TRBV6-5 and TRBJ1-5; D uncertain. The V gene's germline CDR1 is MNHEY and CDR2 SVGAGI. CDR3 size: 14 residues. V lost 0 bases, J lost 6 bases, and 9 bases lay in between. The CDR3 bases are TGTGCCAGCAGTTACTCGGGCCCCAGTCAGCCCCAGCATTTT. Its translation: CASSYSGPSQPQHF.

The rearrangement uses TRBV19 and TRBJ2-1; 7 nucleotides agree with TRBD2. Germline V gene sequence: CDR1 LNHDA, CDR2 SQIVND (reference sequence). This CDR3 comprises 17 residues. V shed 2 bases, J shed 0 bases, and the junction held 7 bases outside the gene matches. This CDR3 reads CASSIRNGLGSYNEQFF. Here the CDR3 DNA reads TGTGCCAGTAGTATAAGGAACGGACTAGGCTCCTACAATGAGCAGTTCTTC.